This TCR beta chain was observed in a study of long-term antiretroviral therapy in people with HIV. The run of the v3.0 immunoSEQ assay was at survey level. TCRdb's copy holds only in-frame clones and misses some; the assay was immunoSEQ multiplex PCR. The profile covers fewer than 40,000 clones, with 86% appearing a single time and 4% taken by the ten largest. Germline V gene sequence: CDR1 SGHRS, CDR2 YFSETQ. The V end was cut by 3 bases, the J end by 2 bases, with 15 bases between. CDR3 length: 15 amino acids. Study observations and caveats: Collection of the blood, which took place between about 2004 and 2018, possibly occurred under older ART regimens. Patients on ART gained diversity, which nonetheless stayed below transplant donor controls.

In each sample, roughly 0.95-10 million cryopreserved PBMC were present before DNA extraction. Remarks on this clone: Its matching antigen is unknown.

The chain joins TRBV5-1 to TRBJ2-7; D is perhaps TRBD2 (6 bases). The sequence derives from a woman in her fifties or sixties with HIV. The material sequenced was unsorted PBMCs, taken 1.2 years after starting antiretroviral therapy. Here the CDR3 reads CASSSDGGPPYEQYF. CDR3 nucleotide sequence: TGCGCCAGCAGCTCGGATGGAGGGCCCCCCTACGAGCAGTACTTC.